This T cell receptor (beta chain) originates from a study of blood T cells in healthy people across ages. V lost 5 bases, J lost 5 bases, and 13 bases stayed unmatched. Germline V CDR1 and CDR2: DFQATT, SNEGSKA (reference sequence). The CDR3 is made up of 15 amino acids. The second PCR ran about 6 to 11 cycles with a sample-barcoded 5' primer and J-beta primers. Researchers report that a template-switch adaptor with 12 random nucleotides tagged each cDNA molecule. Using its own MiXCR run on the 5' RACE reads, TCRdb lists one record per CDR3 protein. This sample has 850,000 to 1,000,000 distinct CDR3 sequences, with roughly 50% found just once.

This TCR was sampled from a woman in her sixties or seventies in good health. The chain links TRBV20-1 to TRBJ2-5; 8 bases are shared with TRBD2. What was sequenced was blood. CDR3 region: CSAAGGGGRMETQYF. CDR3 sequence (DNA): TGCAGTGCTGCCGGGGGGGGCGGGAGGATGGAGACCCAGTACTTC.